This TCR beta chain was sequenced in a study of OX40 agonist ivuxolimab in advanced cancers. Background on the study: Patients were 82.7% male with ages roughly 20 to 80, mean 60. Three partial responders included one hepatocellular carcinoma patient and two cutaneous melanoma patients.

V dropped 4 bases and J dropped 5 bases, with 5 bases sitting between them. This CDR3 is 11 amino acids long. CDR1 SNHLY and CDR2 FYNNEI come from the germline V gene. Concerning this clone: What it recognizes is unknown.

TCRdb's copy holds only in-frame clones and misses some; the assay was immunoSEQ multiplex PCR. The data show around 40,000 clones, with approximately 86% seen just once and more than 12% held by the top ten. Exclusion of a patient followed from autoimmune disease history or systemic immunosuppression. Regarding the study as a whole: Low levels of normalized T-cell clonal expansion also appeared in some nonresponders.

J is TRBJ2-5 and V is TRBV2; D gene ambiguous. The receptor was isolated from an adult with an advanced solid tumor such as melanoma, head and neck, liver or kidney cancer. The sequences come from CD4+ or CD8+ T cells sorted from blood, collected in a trial of the OX40 agonist ivuxolimab. CDR3 residues: CASSGMETQYF. As DNA, the CDR3 is TGTGCCAGCAGTGGAATGGAGACCCAGTACTTC. The variable domain in full, with the rest retrieved from reference TRBV2 and TRBJ2-5, is EPEVTQTPSHQVTQMGQEVILRCVPISNHLYFYWYRQILGQKVEFLVSFYNNEISEKSEIFDDQFSVERPDGSNFTLKIRSTKLEDSAMYFCASSGMETQYFGPGTRLLVL.